Sequencing of this T cell receptor beta chain was carried out in a study of response to subunit inactivated influenza vaccine. General study results and limits: Few additional T cells are recruited per seasonal influenza vaccination, authors suggested.

Ten or more counts support this clonotype. The target antigen is unknown. V shed 4 bases and J shed 6 bases, with 18 bases lying between them. Germline V gene lookup returns CDR1 LNHNV and CDR2 YYDKDF (reference sequence). The CDR3 is 16 amino acids. TCRdb used MiXCR to reprocess the RT-PCR reads, holding one entry per CDR3 protein. This sample has about 520,000 distinct CDR3 sequences, with 9.5% to 12% found just once. The material sequenced was PBMCs from blood, taken roughly 6 weeks after vaccination. The TCR comes from a man aged 50-59 years who received an inactivated influenza vaccine. The V gene is TRBV15, the J gene TRBJ2-2, with D uncertain. The CDR3 spells CATSTTALAFSGELFF. CDR3 in DNA: TGTGCCACCAGCACTACCGCCCTGGCTTTCTCCGGGGAGCTGTTTTTT.